This T cell receptor (beta chain) was sequenced in a study of blood T cells in healthy people across ages. Isolation per sample recovered at least 6.5 million PBMCs. Study results and limitations: Among long-lived donors, naive CD4+ cells were more numerous and diversity higher than in aged donors.

As concerns this clonotype: The antigen remains unidentified.

The CDR3 runs to 15 residues. The germline CDR1 and CDR2 sequences are SGHAT and FQNNGV. V was pared by 7 bases and J by 2 bases, with 7 bases of the junction left unmatched. Using a J-beta primer mix together with a sample-barcoded 5' primer, a second PCR was run for roughly 6 to 12 cycles. TCRdb analysed the 5' RACE reads with MiXCR anew, one entry per CDR3 protein. The sample carries about 1.8 million distinct CDR3 sequences, 49% recorded once. The gene calls are TRBV11-2 and TRBJ2-7; 11 nucleotides match TRBD2. This sequence originates from a woman between 40 and 55 years old in good health. The sample was blood. The CDR3 spells CASTVLAGGTYEQYF. The CDR3 nucleotides read TGTGCCAGCACCGTCCTAGCGGGGGGTACCTACGAGCAGTACTTC.